This TCR beta chain was observed in a study of blood T cell repertoires in COVID-19. Study as a whole: The study drew acute and convalescent COVID-19 samples from the United States, Italy and Spain. PBMCs, B-cell-depleted T cells, or T cells were the source of the cDNA or gDNA that made up the material.

Original analysis: Estimation of nucleated cell counts relied on the amplification of reference gene primers. Produced via immunoSEQ multiplex PCR; TCRdb's table is partial and in-frame only. That table furnishes V, J and clone size, whereas the DNA furnished D and trimming. The sample records tens of thousands of clones, approximately 78% being singletons. This CDR3 is built from 19 residues. Germline assignment: CDR1 KGHSH and CDR2 LQKENI. With 3 bases clipped from V and 0 bases from J, the junction kept 6 bases outside the gene matches. The rearrangement uses TRBV18 and TRBJ2-4; 15 nucleotides line up with TRBD2. The origin of this receptor is a human donor in a cohort sampled during active COVID-19. The sample consisted of peripheral blood. DNA for the CDR3: TGTGCCAGCTCACCCACAGGGACTAGCGGGGGGATAGCCAAAAACATTCAGTACTTC. Translation: CASSPTGTSGGIAKNIQYF.